These T cell receptor beta chains were read from a single sample in a study of blood T cell repertoires in COVID-19. Assay: immunoSEQ multiplex PCR; the TCRdb copy retains only in-frame clones and omits some. The repertoire holds more than 120,000 clones, with more than 70% as singletons. Sequenced: peripheral blood. The receptor set was obtained from a human donor in a cohort sampled during active COVID-19. Both conserved end residues are part of each CDR3. The order of the fields is J gene, D gene, V gene, clone size, CDR3 protein, CDR3 DNA. A D gene is named only where the DNA matches it firmly. Size is stated for part of the rows, as once, few or many counts, or as a class when the clone is expanded.

>TRBJ2-7|TRBD1|TRBV7-2|NA
CASSMRTGQSSYEQYF
TGTGCCAGCAGCATGAGGACAGGGCAGAGCTCCTACGAGCAGTACTTC
>TRBJ2-7|NA|TRBV3-1/TRBV3-2|NA
CASSPDRSEQYF
TGTGCCAGCAGCCCAGACAGGTCCGAGCAGTACTTC
>TRBJ2-7|TRBD1|TRBV5-5|NA
CASSLQGVIYEQYF
TGTGCCAGCAGCTTGCAGGGGGTTATCTACGAGCAGTACTTC
>TRBJ2-7|NA|TRBV9|NA
CASSPLDMGGEQYF
TGTGCCAGCAGCCCCCTGGATATGGGGGGCGAGCAGTACTTC
>TRBJ1-1|NA|TRBV4-2|NA
CASSQERLGAVNTEAFF
TGTGCCAGCAGCCAAGAGCGGTTAGGGGCGGTGAACACTGAAGCTTTCTTT
>TRBJ2-3|NA|TRBV29-1|NA
CSGRRDSGSTDTQYF
TGCAGCGGCCGGAGGGACTCAGGCAGCACAGATACGCAGTATTTT
>TRBJ1-5|NA|TRBV18|NA
CASSPGQNQPQHF
TGTGCCAGCTCACCTGGGCAGAATCAGCCCCAGCATTTT
>TRBJ1-1|NA|TRBV19|NA
CASRDPTRRSNTEAFF
TGTGCCAGTAGGGACCCCACCCGGAGGTCGAACACTGAAGCTTTCTTT
>TRBJ2-7|TRBD1|TRBV5-1|NA
CASKIGQGNTYEQYF
TGCGCCAGCAAGATAGGACAGGGTAACACCTACGAGCAGTACTTC
>TRBJ2-2|NA|TRBV4-1|NA
CASATETVNTGELFF
TGCGCCAGCGCAACGGAGACAGTGAACACCGGGGAGCTGTTTTTT
>TRBJ2-4|NA|TRBV19|NA
CASSTTGVIAKNIQYF
TGTGCCAGTAGTACGACGGGGGTAATAGCCAAAAACATTCAGTACTTC
>TRBJ2-7|NA|TRBV27|NA
CASSLRLGQGRYEQYF
TGTGCCAGCAGTTTGCGGCTGGGCCAGGGTCGGTACGAGCAGTACTTC
>TRBJ1-5|NA|TRBV7-9|NA
CASSPTGEQPQHF
TGTGCCAGCAGCCCGACAGGAGAACAGCCCCAGCATTTT
>TRBJ1-1|NA|TRBV10-3|NA
CAIAPGRGRETEAFF
TGTGCCATCGCACCCGGGCGGGGAAGGGAGACTGAAGCTTTCTTT
>TRBJ2-7|TRBD2|TRBV19|NA
CASMPRRGAKFHEQYF
TGTGCCAGTATGCCTCGGCGGGGGGCGAAATTCCACGAGCAGTACTTC
>TRBJ1-1|TRBD1|TRBV5-1|NA
CASSLGQGATEAFF
TGCGCCAGCAGCTTAGGACAGGGGGCTACTGAAGCTTTCTTT
>TRBJ1-3|NA|TRBV30|NA
CAWTPSAVSGNTIYF
TGTGCCTGGACCCCTTCGGCGGTATCTGGAAACACCATATATTTT
>TRBJ2-5|NA|TRBV4-1|NA
CASSQQLGNRGETQYF
TGCGCCAGCAGCCAACAACTCGGCAACCGGGGAGAGACCCAGTACTTC
>TRBJ2-5|TRBD1|TRBV12-5|NA
CASGDRGYQETQYF
TGTGCTAGTGGGGACAGGGGGTACCAAGAGACCCAGTACTTC
>TRBJ2-1|TRBD1|TRBV30|NA
CAWSPQGVSSYNEQFF
TGTGCCTGGTCACCACAGGGGGTGAGCTCCTACAATGAGCAGTTCTTC
>TRBJ2-7|NA|TRBV7-6|NA
CASSLDGAEQYF
TGTGCCAGCAGCTTAGATGGGGCCGAGCAGTACTTC
>TRBJ2-3|TRBD2|TRBV4-2|NA
CASSQETSGGSGTQYF
TGTGCCAGCAGCCAAGAAACTAGCGGGGGGAGTGGTACGCAGTATTTT
>TRBJ1-1|NA|TRBV6-5|once
CASRRSGTPNTEAFF
TGTGCCAGCAGGCGCTCCGGGACACCGAACACTGAAGCTTTCTTT
>TRBJ2-1|NA|TRBV13|NA
CASSLAPSGGRIGHNEQFF
TGTGCCAGCAGCTTAGCCCCCTCCGGAGGGAGAATAGGCCACAATGAGCAGTTCTTC
>TRBJ2-6|TRBD1|TRBV29-1|NA
CSVWGQGTGANVLTF
TGCAGCGTCTGGGGACAGGGGACCGGGGCCAACGTCCTGACTTTC
>TRBJ2-2|TRBD2|TRBV4-3|NA
CASSLLAGARNTGELFF
TGCGCCAGCAGCCTCCTAGCGGGGGCCAGAAACACCGGGGAGCTGTTTTTT
>TRBJ1-2|NA|TRBV5-3|NA
CARSLEGQGGYTF
TGTGCCAGAAGCTTGGAGGGGCAGGGTGGCTACACCTTC